This T cell receptor (beta chain) was found in a study of blood T cell repertoires in COVID-19. Looking at the study overall: There were acute and convalescent COVID-19 samples, and they came from the United States, Italy and Spain.

CDR1 and CDR2 (germline): SGDLS, YYNGEE. The CDR3 consists of 16 residues. V was clipped by 3 bases and J by 8 bases; unmatched bases: 12. This table comes from immunoSEQ multiplex PCR, and its TCRdb copy is limited to in-frame clones, with some not included. The sample holds roughly 190,000 clones; about 86% are singletons and the top ten take 2.5% to 3.5%. The chain joins TRBV9 to TRBJ2-1; 9 positions match TRBD1. Sequenced material: peripheral blood. The clonotype was recovered from a man aged 50-60 years with active or convalescent COVID-19. In DNA form, the CDR3 reads TGTGCCAGCAGCGGACAGGGACAGGGTATGGGGCATGAGCAGTTCTTC. This encodes CASSGQGQGMGHEQFF.